The rows below give T cell receptor beta chains drawn from one sample of a study of CD8 T cells in Susac syndrome. One entry per CDR3 protein, called by TCRdb with MiXCR from the immunoSEQ multiplex PCR reads. The data contain under 200,000 distinct CDR3 sequences, around 90% of them singletons. What was sequenced was CD4+ T cells from PBMCs. The source is a human donor with Susac syndrome. Both conserved end residues are part of each CDR3. D genes are given only for firm matches.

16	TRBV5-1	TRBD2	TRBJ2-5	CASSPTSGVPQETQYF
18	TRBV10-3	.	TRBJ2-2	CAIRTDPVKQGRNGELFF
13	TRBV19	.	TRBJ1-1	CASSVTLGTEAFF
13	TRBV19	.	TRBJ1-5	CASSPGVSQPQHF
16	TRBV27	.	TRBJ1-3	CASSPPSGDSGNTIYF
14	TRBV6-5	.	TRBJ1-1	CASSLDRLNTEAFF
17	TRBV4-1	.	TRBJ2-6	CASSHESVFSGANVLTF
18	TRBV18	TRBD1	TRBJ1-1	CASSPPGQGAGVNTEAFF
15	TRBV30	TRBD1	TRBJ2-7	CACDRGQVLSYEQYF
12	TRBV6-1	.	TRBJ2-1	CASSPTYNEQFF
14	TRBV2	.	TRBJ1-1	CASSEAGGGTEAFF
13	TRBV29-1	.	TRBJ1-1	CSVVDSLNTEAFF
16	TRBV4-1	.	TRBJ1-6	CASSQDGGVSNSPLHF
16	TRBV5-6	.	TRBJ1-4	CASSLAATRPNEKLFF
16	TRBV5-6	.	TRBJ2-3	CASSLELAPSTDTQYF
16	TRBV4-1	.	TRBJ1-1	CASSQVGGAGRTEAFF
15	TRBV2	.	TRBJ1-5	CASSVKRAGNQPQHF
16	TRBV5-5	TRBD1	TRBJ1-5	CASSLNRGISNQPQHF
15	TRBV20-1	TRBD2	TRBJ2-5	CSARVAGGTQETQYF
17	TRBV6-1	TRBD2	TRBJ2-1	CASSGARVTSVYNEQFF
16	TRBV28	.	TRBJ2-3	CASSYGTRSSTDTQYF
13	TRBV6-6	.	TRBJ1-2	CASTNTGNYGYTF
12	TRBV5-4	.	TRBJ2-1	CASSIGWNEQFF
14	TRBV6-4	TRBD1	TRBJ2-4	CASSDGQGRGIQYF
13	TRBV13	TRBD1	TRBJ2-7	CASSIRDRDAQYF
14	TRBV18	.	TRBJ2-2	CASSPDPVNGELFF
14	TRBV6-1	.	TRBJ2-2	CASIRDKLTGELFF
12	TRBV29-1	.	TRBJ2-5	CSVGGGQETQYF
14	TRBV30	TRBD2	TRBJ2-5	CAGTSGGIQETQYF
14	TRBV28	.	TRBJ1-2	CASSLEQGYYGYTF
18	TRBV3-1	.	TRBJ2-2	CASSQATGGSVDTGELFF
16	TRBV9	TRBD2	TRBJ2-1	CASSAGGGQWYNEQFF
12	TRBV18	TRBD1	TRBJ2-7	CASYGDRDEQYF
13	TRBV20-1	.	TRBJ2-7	CSASLETPGEQYF
15	TRBV20-1	.	TRBJ1-5	CSASVTGVSNQPQHF
18	TRBV6-1	TRBD1	TRBJ2-1	CASSERPGQGSSYNEQFF
16	TRBV15	TRBD1	TRBJ1-1	CATSRPGQGLNTEAFF
12	TRBV20-1	TRBD1	TRBJ1-2	CSATDRAYGYTF
11	TRBV2	.	TRBJ1-2	CASSPNYGYTF
16	TRBV15	TRBD1	TRBJ2-4	CATSTYRGRTKNIQYF
14	TRBV6-2/TRBV6-3	.	TRBJ1-1	CATQPWAMNTEAFF
13	TRBV5-1	.	TRBJ2-5	CASSLDGRGTQYF
17	TRBV3-1	.	TRBJ2-5	CASSFGHPGTGKETQYF
14	TRBV3-1	.	TRBJ2-5	CASSSTAEGETQYF